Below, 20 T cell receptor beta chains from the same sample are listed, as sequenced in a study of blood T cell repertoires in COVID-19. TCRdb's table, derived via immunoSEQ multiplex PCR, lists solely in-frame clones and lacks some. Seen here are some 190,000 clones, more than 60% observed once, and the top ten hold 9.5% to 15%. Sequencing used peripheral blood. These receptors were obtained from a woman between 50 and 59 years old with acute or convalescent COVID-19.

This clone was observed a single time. The CDR3 sequence: CAISDRGGGDTEAFF. The CDR3 DNA sequence: TGTGCCATCAGTGATAGGGGGGGAGGGGACACTGAAGCTTTCTTT. The rearrangement uses TRBV10-3 and TRBJ1-1; maybe TRBD1 (6 bases). V was clipped by 3 bases and J by 3 bases, with 14 bases between them. The CDR3 runs 15 residues. The germline V gene encodes CDR1 ENHRY and CDR2 SYGVKD.

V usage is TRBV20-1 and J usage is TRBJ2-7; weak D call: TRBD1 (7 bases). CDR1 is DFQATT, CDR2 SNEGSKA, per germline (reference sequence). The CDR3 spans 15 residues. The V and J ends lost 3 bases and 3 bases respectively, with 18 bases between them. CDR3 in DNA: TGCAGTGCTAGTCCCAGGGGGGACAAGCGCTACGAGCAGTACTTC. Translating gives CSASPRGDKRYEQYF.

The CDR3 loop is CASGKQREEADTQYF. For the CDR3, the DNA is TGTGCTAGTGGCAAGCAGCGGGAGGAGGCAGATACGCAGTATTTT. The gene calls are TRBV12-5 and TRBJ2-3; 9 positions match TRBD2. The germline CDR1 and CDR2 sequences are LGHNT and FRNRAP. J was trimmed by 4 bases and V by 6 bases; bases with no gene match: 8. This CDR3 has 15 amino acids.

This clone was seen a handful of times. The CDR3 DNA reads TGTGCCAGCTCCGGGGCGGGACAGGGGCGAATTGCCTACGAGCAGTACTTC. Translation: CASSGAGQGRIAYEQYF. This rearrangement joins TRBV2 to TRBJ2-7; 10 nucleotides align to TRBD1. The CDR3 totals 17 residues. Germline V gene data show CDR1 as SNHLY and CDR2 as FYNNEI. The V and J ends lost 8 bases and 2 bases, in that order; junction bases with no gene match: 15. The complete variable domain, with remaining parts taken from reference TRBV2 and TRBJ2-7, reads EPEVTQTPSHQVTQMGQEVILRCVPISNHLYFYWYRQILGQKVEFLVSFYNNEISEKSEIFDDQFSVERPDGSNFTLKIRSTKLEDSAMYFCASSGAGQGRIAYEQYFGPGTRLTVT.

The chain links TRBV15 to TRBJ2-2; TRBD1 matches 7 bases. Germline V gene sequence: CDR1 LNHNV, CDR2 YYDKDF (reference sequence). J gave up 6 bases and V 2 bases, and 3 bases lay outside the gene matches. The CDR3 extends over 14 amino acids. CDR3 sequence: CATSRLGGSGELFF. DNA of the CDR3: TGTGCCACCAGCAGACTAGGGGGCTCCGGGGAGCTGTTTTTT.

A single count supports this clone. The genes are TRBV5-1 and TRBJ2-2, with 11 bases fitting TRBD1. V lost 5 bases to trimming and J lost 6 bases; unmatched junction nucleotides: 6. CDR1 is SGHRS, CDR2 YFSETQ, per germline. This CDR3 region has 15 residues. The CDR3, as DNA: TGCGCCAGCAGGGGCCCGGGACAGGGGGCCGGGGAGCTGTTTTTT. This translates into CASRGPGQGAGELFF.

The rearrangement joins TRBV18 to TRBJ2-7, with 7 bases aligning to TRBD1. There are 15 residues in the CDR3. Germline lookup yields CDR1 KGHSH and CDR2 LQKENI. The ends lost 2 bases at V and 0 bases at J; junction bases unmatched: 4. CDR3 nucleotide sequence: TGTGCCAGCTCACCAAGGGGGCTGCACTCCTACGAGCAGTACTTC. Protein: CASSPRGLHSYEQYF.

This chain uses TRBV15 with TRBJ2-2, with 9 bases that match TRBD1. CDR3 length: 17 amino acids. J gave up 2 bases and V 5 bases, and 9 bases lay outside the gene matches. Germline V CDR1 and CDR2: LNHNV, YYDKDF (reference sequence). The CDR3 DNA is TGTGCCACCAGCGGAGCTCCGGGACAGGGAAACACCGGGGAGCTGTTTTTT. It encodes CATSGAPGQGNTGELFF.

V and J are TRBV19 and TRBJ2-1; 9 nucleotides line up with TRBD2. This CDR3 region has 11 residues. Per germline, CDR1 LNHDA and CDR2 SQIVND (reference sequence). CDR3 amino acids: CSSGTRNEQFF. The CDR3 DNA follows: TGTTCTAGCGGGACGCGCAATGAGCAGTTCTTC.

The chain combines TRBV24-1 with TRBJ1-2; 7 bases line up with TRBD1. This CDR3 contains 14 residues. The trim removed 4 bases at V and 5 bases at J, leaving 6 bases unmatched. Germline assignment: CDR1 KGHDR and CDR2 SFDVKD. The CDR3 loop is CATSETTGDYGYTF. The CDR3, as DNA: TGTGCCACCAGTGAAACTACAGGGGATTATGGCTACACCTTC.

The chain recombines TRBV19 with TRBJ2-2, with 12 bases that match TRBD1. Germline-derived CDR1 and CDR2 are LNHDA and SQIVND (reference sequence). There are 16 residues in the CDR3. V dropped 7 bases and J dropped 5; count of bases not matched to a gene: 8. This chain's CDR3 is CASKGGQGAKTGELFF. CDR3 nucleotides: TGTGCCAGTAAGGGGGGACAGGGGGCAAAAACCGGGGAGCTGTTTTTT.

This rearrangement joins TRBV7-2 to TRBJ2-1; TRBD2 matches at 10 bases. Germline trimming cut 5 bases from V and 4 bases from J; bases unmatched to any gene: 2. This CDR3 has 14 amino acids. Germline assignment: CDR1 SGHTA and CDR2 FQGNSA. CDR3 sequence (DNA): TGTGCCAGCAGCCGGACTAGCGGATACAATGAGCAGTTCTTC. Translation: CASSRTSGYNEQFF.

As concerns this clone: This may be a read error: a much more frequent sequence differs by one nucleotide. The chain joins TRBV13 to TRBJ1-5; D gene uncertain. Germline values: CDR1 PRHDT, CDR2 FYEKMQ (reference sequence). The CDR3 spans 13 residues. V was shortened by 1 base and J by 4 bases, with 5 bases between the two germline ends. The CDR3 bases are TGTGCCAGCAGCTTAGCGGGTAATCAGCCCCAGCATTTT. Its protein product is CASSLAGNQPQHF.

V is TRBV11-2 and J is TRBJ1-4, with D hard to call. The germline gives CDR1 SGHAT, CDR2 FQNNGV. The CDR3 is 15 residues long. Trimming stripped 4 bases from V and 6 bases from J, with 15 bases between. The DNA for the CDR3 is TGTGCCAGCAGCTGGACTTTAACCCCTTATGAAAAACTGTTTTTT. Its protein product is CASSWTLTPYEKLFF.

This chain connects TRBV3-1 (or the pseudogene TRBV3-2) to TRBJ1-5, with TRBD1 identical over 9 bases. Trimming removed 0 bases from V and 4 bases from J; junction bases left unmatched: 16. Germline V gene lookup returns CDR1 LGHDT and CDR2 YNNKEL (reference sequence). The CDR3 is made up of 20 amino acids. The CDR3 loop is CASSQEEKRQGGMRNQPQHF. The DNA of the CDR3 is TGTGCCAGCAGCCAAGAAGAGAAGAGACAGGGGGGAATGAGAAATCAGCCCCAGCATTTT.

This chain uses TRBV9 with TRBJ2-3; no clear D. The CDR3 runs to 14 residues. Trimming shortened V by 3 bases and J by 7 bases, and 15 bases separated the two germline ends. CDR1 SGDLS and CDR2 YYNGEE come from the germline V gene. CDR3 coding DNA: TGTGCCAGCAGCGGCGGCACCCCCCGCAATACGCAGTATTTT. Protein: CASSGGTPRNTQYF.

In nucleotides, the CDR3 is TGTGCCAGTAGTGTTACAGATAACACTGAAGCTTTCTTT. Residues: CASSVTDNTEAFF. The V call is TRBV19, the J call TRBJ1-1, with D uncertain. The V end lost 5 bases, the J end lost 2 bases, and 9 bases lay between the germline ends. The CDR3 is 13 amino acids. The V gene's germline CDR1 is LNHDA and CDR2 SQIVND (reference sequence).

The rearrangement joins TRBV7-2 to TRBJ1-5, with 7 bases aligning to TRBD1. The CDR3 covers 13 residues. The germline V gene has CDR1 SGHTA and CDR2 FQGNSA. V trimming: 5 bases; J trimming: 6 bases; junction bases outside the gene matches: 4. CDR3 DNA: TGTGCCAGCAGCCAAAACAGGGGTCAGCCCCAGCATTTT. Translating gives CASSQNRGQPQHF.

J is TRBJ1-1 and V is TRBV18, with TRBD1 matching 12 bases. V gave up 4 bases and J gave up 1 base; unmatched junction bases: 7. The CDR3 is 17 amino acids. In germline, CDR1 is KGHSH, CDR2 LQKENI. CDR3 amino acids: CASSRDRGQWGNTEAFF. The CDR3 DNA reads TGTGCCAGCTCACGGGACAGGGGGCAATGGGGGAACACTGAAGCTTTCTTT.

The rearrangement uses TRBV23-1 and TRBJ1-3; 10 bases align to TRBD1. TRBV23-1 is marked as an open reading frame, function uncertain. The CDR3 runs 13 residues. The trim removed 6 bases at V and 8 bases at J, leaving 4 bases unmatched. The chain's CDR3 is CASSPGQGDTIYF. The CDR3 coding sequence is TGCGCCAGCAGCCCCGGACAGGGGGACACCATATATTTT.